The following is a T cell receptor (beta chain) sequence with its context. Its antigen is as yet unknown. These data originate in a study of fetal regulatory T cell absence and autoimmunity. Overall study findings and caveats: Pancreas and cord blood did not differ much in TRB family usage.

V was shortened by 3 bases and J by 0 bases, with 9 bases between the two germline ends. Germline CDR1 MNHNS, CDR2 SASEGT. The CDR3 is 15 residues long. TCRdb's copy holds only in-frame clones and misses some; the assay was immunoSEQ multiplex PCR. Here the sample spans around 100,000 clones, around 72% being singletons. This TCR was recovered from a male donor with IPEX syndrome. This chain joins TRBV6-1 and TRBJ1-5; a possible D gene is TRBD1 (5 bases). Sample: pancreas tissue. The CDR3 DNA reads TGTGCCAGCAGTGACAGGGTCTATAGCAATCAGCCCCAGCATTTT. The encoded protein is CASSDRVYSNQPQHF.